This T cell receptor (beta chain) was captured by sequencing in a study of T cell responses to AZD1222 COVID-19 vaccine (dated by TCRdb to about 2021). Study-wide context: AZD1222 recipients whose second dose came at about 4 weeks and those whose second dose came at about 12 weeks were combined into one group, since spike-specific TCR depth and breadth did not differ between the two schedules. A total of over 230 trial participants underwent TCR sequencing, of whom 200 to 220 received two doses of AZD1222 and some 25 received two doses of the MenACWY control vaccine. Trial participants were enrolled by age into 18-55, 56-69 and 70-plus year subgroups, with around 150, 28 and 57 TCR-sequenced participants respectively.

V lost 6 bases and J lost 5 bases; the stretch between them is 13 bases long. CDR1 and CDR2 are read off the germline V gene (reference sequence) as MNHNY and SVGAGI. From cysteine to phenylalanine, the CDR3 is 13 amino acids long. The CDR3 DNA has 39 bases and is translated from base 1. The CDR3 regions of human TCRbeta chains were analyzed by immunosequencing. As for how the authors treated the data: TCRs in the repertoires were matched against a reference library of SARS-CoV-2-specific TCRs that had been generated with the MIRA antigen-specificity platform. Breadth meant the fraction of unique TCRs that were SARS-CoV-2-associated, whereas depth meant the fraction of total T cells that were SARS-CoV-2-associated. Using the MIRA data, each spike-specific TCR was assigned both to the spike region to which the TCR was reactive and to a CD4 or CD8 class. Log10-transformed breadth and depth values were compared by one-way ANOVA with Sidak's multiple comparisons tests. The immuneACCESS repertoire file appears here via TCRdb, limited to in-frame rearrangements. These files lack a portion of the clones; in checked studies, under half of the deficit traces to unresolved V genes, and the cause of the others is not known. That table gives V, J and clone size, and the DNA gave D and trimming. The table for this sample lists 110,000 to 150,000 clones; almost 90% of them were counted only once. The top ten hold roughly 3% of the sample.

This specimen's time point label, interpreted: baseline before first vaccination. Vaccinee samples came from UK trials COV001 and COV002, including a single-blind randomized controlled phase 2/3 trial of AZD1222 (ChAdOx1 nCoV-19) in healthy adults. Trial participant PBMC samples were collected at day 0 and day 28 after the second dose for TCRbeta chain sequencing. In the case of this clone: Its antigen remains undetermined. No base quality information exists; no much larger clone differs at one position.

The paper's findings and limits, for the study overall: Because no samples from the day 14 peak response were available, repertoires could be characterized only after the peak T cell response. After two AZD1222 doses, spike-specific TCR breadth and depth were significantly higher than at day 0 and than in MenACWY recipients. Reportedly, close to half of the unique spike-specific TCRs recognized epitopes lying outside the regions that are mutated in the B.1.351 and B.1.1.7 variants. The 56-69-year group was small, and its depth increase did not reach significance, likely because of low power. Vaccine-associated CD4 TCRs spanned the whole spike protein, with dominant responses in regions 160-218 and 743-854. Conclusions about previously exposed vaccinees were limited because only a handful of AZD1222 recipients were SARS-CoV-2 seropositive at baseline. Most participants were white British and females outnumbered males, and the authors suggested that clonal diversity may have been underestimated.

Sequenced here: peripheral blood, sampled on day 0 of AZD1222 vaccination. This chain is built from TRBV6-6 and TRBJ1-1; the D gene is perhaps TRBD1, from 6 matching bases. The clonotype comes from an adult in good health. Here is the DNA: TGTGCCAGCAGGACACAGGGAACGACTGAAGCTTTCTTT. Its translation reads: CASRTQGTTEAFF.